The clone carrying this TCR beta chain was recorded a few times. The data were obtained in a study of blood T cell repertoires in COVID-19. Looking at the study overall: From the United States, Italy and Spain came samples of acute and convalescent COVID-19. In each case, the material was cDNA or gDNA derived from T cells, B-cell-depleted T cells, or PBMCs.

Per the authors' pipeline: How many nucleated cells were present was estimated from reference gene primer amplification. Profiled with immunoSEQ multiplex PCR; TCRdb holds only in-frame clones, not every one. The V and J calls and clone size are taken from that table; D and trimming were inferred from the DNA. The data contain around 30,000 clones, more than 80% of them singletons. From germline, CDR1 is MDHEN and CDR2 SYDVKM. Trimming left V 5 bases short and J 4 bases short, with 6 bases between. The CDR3 covers 13 residues. The V and J genes are TRBV28 and TRBJ1-6; D possibly corresponds to TRBD1 (5 bases). The clonotype originates from a human donor in a cohort sampled during active COVID-19. The specimen was peripheral blood. CDR3 in amino acids: CASSRQYNSPLHF. CDR3 DNA sequence: TGTGCCAGCAGTCGACAGTATAATTCACCCCTCCACTTT.